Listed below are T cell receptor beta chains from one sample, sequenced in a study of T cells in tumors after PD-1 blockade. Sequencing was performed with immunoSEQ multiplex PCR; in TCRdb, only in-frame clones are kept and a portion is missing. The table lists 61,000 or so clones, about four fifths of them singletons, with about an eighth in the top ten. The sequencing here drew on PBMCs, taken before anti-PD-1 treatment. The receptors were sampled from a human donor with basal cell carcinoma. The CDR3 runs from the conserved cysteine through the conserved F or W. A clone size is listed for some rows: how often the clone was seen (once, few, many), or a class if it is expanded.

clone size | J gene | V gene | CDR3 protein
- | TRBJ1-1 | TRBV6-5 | CASIPGGSTEAFF
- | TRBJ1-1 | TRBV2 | CASATARGNTEAFF
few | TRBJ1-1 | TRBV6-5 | CASRMQGAHTEAFF
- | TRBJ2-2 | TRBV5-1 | CASSAAPNTGELFF
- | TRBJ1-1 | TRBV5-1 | CASSLVAGTNTEAFF
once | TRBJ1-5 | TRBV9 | CASSLRELGNQPQHF
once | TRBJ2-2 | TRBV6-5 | CASTMSAGELFF
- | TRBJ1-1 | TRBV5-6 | CASSLLQGKMNTEAFF
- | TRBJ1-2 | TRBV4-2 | CASSQPGQPVSYGYTF
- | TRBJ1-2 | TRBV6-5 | CASRSGVTDFYGYTF
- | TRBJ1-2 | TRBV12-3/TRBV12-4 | CASSSDGNYGYTF
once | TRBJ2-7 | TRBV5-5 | CASSLKGQGGYEQYF
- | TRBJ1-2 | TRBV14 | CASSQGGSGYTF
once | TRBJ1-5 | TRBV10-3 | CAISESGGQPQHF
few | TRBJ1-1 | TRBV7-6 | CASSLEIDSEAFF
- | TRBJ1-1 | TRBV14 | CASSAQPSVAFF
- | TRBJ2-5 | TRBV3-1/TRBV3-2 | CASSQDWGETQYF
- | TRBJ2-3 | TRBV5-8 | CASSPTTQYF
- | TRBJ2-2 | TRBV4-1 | CASSLSPEWGGPGELFF
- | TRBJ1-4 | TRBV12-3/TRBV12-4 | CASSKAGYEKLFF
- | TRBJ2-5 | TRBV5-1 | CASSHWDMQETQYF
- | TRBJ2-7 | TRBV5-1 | CASSLEGQPPTYEQYF
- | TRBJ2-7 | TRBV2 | CASSEVHVREQYF
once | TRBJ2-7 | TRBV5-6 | CASWIFSGASYEQYF
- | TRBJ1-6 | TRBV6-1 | CASSEDTGGFGSPLHF
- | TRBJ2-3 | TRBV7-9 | CASSSTSGGGTDTQYF
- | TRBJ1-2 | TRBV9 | CASSVGGTSDGYTF
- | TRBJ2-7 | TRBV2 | CASRLGTSSYEQYF
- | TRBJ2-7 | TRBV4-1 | CASSQTSGGLYEQYF
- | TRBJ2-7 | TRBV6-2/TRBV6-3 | CASSYSTDSYEQYF
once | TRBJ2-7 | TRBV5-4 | CASSLETSGFYEQYF
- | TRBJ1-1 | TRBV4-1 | CASSQLADSFDTEAFF
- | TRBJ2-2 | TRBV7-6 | CASSPYRAGLNANTGELFF
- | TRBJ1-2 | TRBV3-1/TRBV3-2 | CASSQGGIGGYTF
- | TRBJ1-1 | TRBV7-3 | CASSLGDRTSNTEAFF
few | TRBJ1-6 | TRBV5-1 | CASSLEVPRLLHF
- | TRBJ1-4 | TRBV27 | CASRTRTDARGKLFF
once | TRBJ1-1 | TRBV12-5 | CASGLVNLRDRGVNTEAFF
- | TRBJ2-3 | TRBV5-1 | CASSLTGTGGLTDTQYF
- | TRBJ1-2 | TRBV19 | CASSMRGTGGIYTF
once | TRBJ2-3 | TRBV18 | CASSDLYGGAQDTQYF
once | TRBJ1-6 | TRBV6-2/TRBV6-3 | CASSREVLGGRPLHF
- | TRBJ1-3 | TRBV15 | CATSRVRSGMGNTIYF
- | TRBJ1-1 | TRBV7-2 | CASSPNNNRNTEAFF
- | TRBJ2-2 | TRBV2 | CASKSNTGELFF
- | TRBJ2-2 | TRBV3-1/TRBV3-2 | CASTLNPGSGELFF